This T cell receptor beta chain derives from a study of cytomegalovirus exposure and HLA in healthy donors. This CDR3 is built from 14 residues. CDR1 is GTSNPN, CDR2 SVGIG, per germline (reference sequence). Trimming shortened V by 0 bases and J by 7 bases, and 10 bases separated the two germline ends. Researchers ran the PCR with 60 Vbeta and 13 Jbeta primers. Profiling relied on immunoSEQ multiplex PCR, and the TCRdb table lists in-frame clones only, not all of them. The sample has roughly 150,000 clones, 70% to 85% seen once; the top ten hold under 8%. Study conclusions and caveats: Presence/absence analyses assumed roughly uniform sequencing depth across donors, which may not hold. Prior analysis indicated that the majority of TCR beta V segments exhibited productivity approximately 87% or approximately 30% of the time. Generally TCR sequences proved uncommon, though certain public TCRs appeared in numerous donors. Cytomegalovirus association was assigned to under 200 TCR beta chains.

Concerning this clone itself: The antigen is unknown.

Source material: PBMCs. This clonotype was obtained from a woman between 45 and 60 years old in good health and CMV-seropositive. This chain links TRBV30 with TRBJ1-6; no firm D call. CDR3 nucleotides: TGTGCCTGGAGTGTGATGGGAGAGAATTCACCCCTCCACTTT. Translating it yields CAWSVMGENSPLHF.